This T cell receptor beta chain appears in the sequencing data of a study of CD8 T cells in ankylosing spondylitis. Germline CDR1 and CDR2: SGHRS and YFSETQ. This CDR3 comprises 16 residues. The junction had 5 bases not matched to a gene; V was cut back by 4 bases and J by 2 bases. With molecular barcodes, quantitative 5'-RACE was used to make the TCR beta libraries. TCRdb ran MiXCR on the 5' RACE reads and lists one entry per CDR3 protein. The sample includes roughly 370,000 distinct CDR3 sequences, around 24% of them seen just once. Worth noting for this clonotype: Its antigen is currently unknown.

Regarding the study as a whole: Disease-linked clones had a CD8+ phenotype and relatively low frequency in peripheral blood. Significant enrichment of disease-linked clones was reportedly seen in matched ankylosing spondylitis synovial fluid. For ankylosing spondylitis blood, a TCR beta motif of seven to nine highly homologous variants appeared characteristic.

This rearrangement joins TRBV5-1 to TRBJ2-6; 8 nucleotides align to TRBD1. This sequence originates from a male donor with ankylosing spondylitis. The sample consisted of blood, either unsorted or a sorted T cell fraction (not recorded which). DNA for the CDR3: TGCGCCAGCAGCGAGGGACAGGTTGCTGGGGCCAACGTCCTGACTTTC. Residues: CASSEGQVAGANVLTF.